A selection of T cell receptor beta chains follows, all from one sample in a study of blood T cell repertoires in COVID-19. Data came from immunoSEQ multiplex PCR; TCRdb stores just in-frame clones and leaves some out. Among approximately 90,000 clones, 80% to 85% were seen once, and the ten largest hold 30% to 35%. Input material: peripheral blood. Receptors were obtained from a woman of 80 years or more with active or convalescent COVID-19. The CDR3 runs from the conserved cysteine through the conserved F or W. The D gene is left open where the match is weak. Clone size is not always given. Where it is, it says once, few, many or a class for expanded clones.

abundance	v_gene	j_gene	d_gene	CDR3aa	CDR3nt
NA	TRBV19	TRBJ1-3	NA	CASGLQDISSGNTIYF	TGTGCCAGTGGACTACAGGACATCTCCTCTGGAAACACCATATATTTT
NA	TRBV6-5	TRBJ2-1	TRBD2	CASSSTSENEQFF	TGTGCCAGCAGTTCCACTAGCGAGAATGAGCAGTTCTTC
few	TRBV7-3	TRBJ2-6	NA	CASSLSGGISGANVLTF	TGTGCCAGCAGCTTAAGTGGGGGGATCTCTGGGGCCAACGTCCTGACTTTC
NA	TRBV6-5	TRBJ1-5	NA	CASSSYSNQPQHF	TGTGCCAGCAGTTCTTATAGCAATCAGCCCCAGCATTTT
few	TRBV19	TRBJ1-1	NA	CASTRGRATEAFF	TGTGCCAGTACGCGGGGACGGGCCACTGAAGCTTTCTTT
NA	TRBV27	TRBJ2-4	TRBD1	CASSTSTRTGQNIQYF	TGTGCCAGCAGTACTTCAACTCGGACAGGGCAAAACATTCAGTACTTC
NA	TRBV18	TRBJ2-3	TRBD2	CASSPDGGDTQYF	TGTGCCAGCTCACCAGACGGGGGGGATACGCAGTATTTT
NA	TRBV5-8	TRBJ2-2	TRBD1	CASSLYTGGWTGELFF	TGTGCCAGCAGCTTGTATACAGGGGGATGGACCGGGGAGCTGTTTTTT
NA	TRBV21-1	TRBJ2-1	NA	CASSKERTGSHEQFF	TGTGCCAGCAGCAAAGAAAGGACAGGGTCACACGAGCAGTTCTTC
NA	TRBV30	TRBJ1-4	NA	CAWSVGAQGKLFF	TGTGCCTGGAGTGTGGGGGCGCAGGGAAAACTGTTTTTT
NA	TRBV18	TRBJ2-7	TRBD1	CASSPATGGEQYF	TGTGCCAGCTCACCAGCCACAGGGGGCGAGCAGTACTTC
NA	TRBV5-1	TRBJ2-1	TRBD2	CASSSGLAREQFF	TGCGCCAGCAGCTCGGGACTAGCTCGGGAGCAGTTCTTC
NA	TRBV19	TRBJ2-3	NA	CASSRAGGWLDTQYF	TGTGCCAGTAGTCGGGCAGGGGGGTGGTTGGATACGCAGTATTTT
once	TRBV19	TRBJ1-5	TRBD1	CASSIGRQGSNQPQHF	TGTGCCAGTAGTATAGGAAGACAGGGGAGCAATCAGCCCCAGCATTTT
NA	TRBV28	TRBJ1-4	NA	CASSPRTAAKLFF	TGTGCCAGCAGTCCTCGGACAGCTGCAAAACTGTTTTTT
NA	TRBV14	TRBJ2-4	TRBD2	CASSQEEREGPKNIQYF	TGTGCCAGCAGCCAAGAGGAGCGGGAGGGCCCCAAAAACATTCAGTACTTC
few	TRBV21-1	TRBJ2-7	NA	CASSKPSCYEQYF	TGTGCCAGCAGCAAACCGAGTTGCTACGAGCAGTACTTC
NA	TRBV6-2/TRBV6-3	TRBJ2-1	TRBD2	CASSYSTATSGRRDEQFF	TGTGCCAGCAGTTATTCGACGGCGACTAGCGGGAGAAGAGATGAGCAGTTCTTC
once	TRBV5-5	TRBJ2-5	NA	CASSRAIATVQETQYF	TGTGCCAGCAGCCGAGCGATTGCGACAGTACAAGAGACCCAGTACTTC
NA	TRBV5-5	TRBJ1-1	NA	CASTLNTEAFF	TGTGCCAGCACCTTGAACACTGAAGCTTTCTTT
NA	TRBV6-6	TRBJ1-4	TRBD1	CASSYAQGARGEKLFF	TGTGCCAGCAGTTACGCACAGGGGGCGCGGGGTGAAAAACTGTTTTTT
NA	TRBV30	TRBJ2-5	NA	CAWSGGLQETQYF	TGTGCCTGGAGTGGGGGGCTACAAGAGACCCAGTACTTC
NA	TRBV12-3/TRBV12-4	TRBJ1-2	NA	CASSLAGQSGYTF	TGTGCCAGCAGTTTGGCAGGGCAAAGTGGCTACACCTTC
NA	TRBV6-5	TRBJ2-7	TRBD2	CASSRTSRYEQYF	TGTGCCAGCAGTCGGACTAGTCGCTACGAGCAGTACTTC
few	TRBV23-1	TRBJ1-4	NA	CASSQSGVRGPVYEKLFF	TGCGCCAGCAGTCAGAGTGGTGTCAGGGGACCGGTTTATGAAAAACTGTTTTTT
NA	TRBV18	TRBJ2-7	NA	CASSPSDINEQYF	TGTGCCAGCTCACCGTCAGACATTAACGAGCAGTACTTC
NA	TRBV11-2	TRBJ1-4	NA	CASSWGPGEKLFF	TGTGCCAGCAGCTGGGGGCCTGGCGAAAAACTGTTTTTT
NA	TRBV5-1	TRBJ1-5	NA	CASSFAGVSNQPQHF	TGCGCCAGCAGCTTTGCGGGGGTAAGCAATCAGCCCCAGCATTTT
NA	TRBV5-8	TRBJ1-5	NA	CASSLAGQPQHF	TGTGCCAGCAGCTTGGCCGGTCAGCCCCAGCATTTT
few	TRBV14	TRBJ2-7	TRBD1	CASSPRDRVEQYF	TGTGCCAGCAGCCCCCGGGACAGGGTCGAGCAGTACTTC
NA	TRBV5-1	TRBJ2-3	NA	CASSLDTPSTDTQYF	TGCGCCAGCAGCTTGGATACACCTAGCACAGATACGCAGTATTTT
NA	TRBV7-2	TRBJ1-2	TRBD1	CASSLGLLERQGLYGYTF	TGTGCCAGCAGCTTAGGTCTCCTGGAGCGACAGGGCCTATATGGCTACACCTTC
NA	TRBV4-2	TRBJ2-6	NA	CASSRQKTSGANVLTF	TGTGCCAGCAGCCGACAGAAAACCTCTGGGGCCAACGTCCTGACTTTC
NA	TRBV5-1	TRBJ2-6	TRBD2	CASSYPTSGSPSGANVLTF	TGCGCCAGCAGCTACCCGACTAGCGGGAGCCCCTCTGGGGCCAACGTCCTGACTTTC
once	TRBV7-9	TRBJ2-5	TRBD1	CASTTGQGQKETQYF	TGTGCCAGCACGACGGGACAGGGACAAAAAGAGACCCAGTACTTC
few	TRBV7-3	TRBJ2-1	TRBD2	CASSLQAGVRYEQFF	TGTGCCAGCAGCTTACAAGCGGGAGTCAGGTATGAGCAGTTCTTC
NA	TRBV28	TRBJ2-1	NA	CASRVGGTSYEQFF	TGTGCCAGCAGGGTGGGAGGAACTAGTTATGAGCAGTTCTTC
NA	TRBV11-2	TRBJ1-5	NA	CASSLDRNQPQHF	TGTGCCAGCAGCTTAGATCGTAATCAGCCCCAGCATTTT
NA	TRBV11-3	TRBJ2-4	NA	CASSLVYEALAKNIQYF	TGTGCCAGCAGCTTAGTGTACGAAGCCTTAGCCAAAAACATTCAGTACTTC
NA	TRBV5-1	TRBJ2-1	TRBD2	CASSWSGTSGNNEQFF	TGCGCCAGCAGCTGGTCCGGGACTAGCGGAAACAATGAGCAGTTCTTC
NA	TRBV28	TRBJ1-6	NA	CASSLQRTAPLHF	TGTGCCAGCAGTTTACAACGGACAGCCCCCCTCCACTTT
once	TRBV2	TRBJ2-5	NA	CASSERSLVETQYF	TGTGCCAGCAGTGAACGGAGCCTAGTAGAGACCCAGTACTTC
NA	TRBV14	TRBJ2-3	TRBD2	CASSRLSGGTTDTQYF	TGTGCCAGCAGCCGACTTAGCGGGGGGACCACAGATACGCAGTATTTT